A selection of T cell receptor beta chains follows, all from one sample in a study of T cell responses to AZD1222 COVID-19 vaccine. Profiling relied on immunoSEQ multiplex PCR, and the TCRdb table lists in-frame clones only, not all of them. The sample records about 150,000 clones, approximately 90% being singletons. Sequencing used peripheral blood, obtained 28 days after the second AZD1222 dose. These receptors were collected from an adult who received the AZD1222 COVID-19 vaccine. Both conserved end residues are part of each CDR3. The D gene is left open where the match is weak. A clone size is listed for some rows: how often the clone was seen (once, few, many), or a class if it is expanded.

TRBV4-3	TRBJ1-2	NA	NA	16	CASSQEVVGGITQERF	TGCGCCAGCAGCCAAGAGGTAGTTGGTGGGATTACTCAGGAGCGCTTC
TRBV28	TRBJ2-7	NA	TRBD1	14	CASSSPGQSYEQYF	TGTGCCAGCAGTTCGCCGGGACAGTCCTACGAGCAGTACTTC
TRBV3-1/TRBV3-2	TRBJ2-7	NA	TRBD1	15	CASSQVRTGWNEQYF	TGTGCCAGCAGCCAAGTGAGGACAGGGTGGAACGAGCAGTACTTC
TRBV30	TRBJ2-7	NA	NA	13	CAWSKSLAYEQYF	TGTGCCTGGAGTAAGTCCCTGGCCTACGAGCAGTACTTC
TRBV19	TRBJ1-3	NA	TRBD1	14	CASWDRGPGNTIYF	TGTGCCAGCTGGGACAGGGGGCCGGGAAACACCATATATTTT
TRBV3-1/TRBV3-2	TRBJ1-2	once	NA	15	CASSQDGAVNYGYTF	TGTGCCAGCAGCCAAGATGGGGCAGTTAACTATGGCTACACCTTC
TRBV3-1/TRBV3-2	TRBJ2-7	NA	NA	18	CASSQTFGPGRSAYEQYF	TGTGCCAGCAGCCAGACCTTCGGACCGGGCAGGTCAGCCTACGAGCAGTACTTC
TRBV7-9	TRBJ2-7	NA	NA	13	CASSYKGGPEQYF	TGTGCCAGCAGCTATAAAGGGGGTCCGGAGCAGTACTTC
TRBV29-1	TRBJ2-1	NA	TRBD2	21	CSVEGVPLGLAGVGDYNEQFF	TGCAGCGTTGAGGGAGTCCCACTAGGACTAGCGGGGGTGGGGGACTACAATGAGCAGTTCTTC
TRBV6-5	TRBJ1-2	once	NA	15	CASRATGSSPYGYTF	TGTGCCAGCAGGGCCACAGGGTCTTCCCCCTATGGCTACACCTTC
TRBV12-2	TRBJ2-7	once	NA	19	CASRFHVGERTMEFYEQYF	TGTGCAAGTCGCTTCCATGTCGGGGAACGGACAATGGAATTTTACGAGCAGTACTTC
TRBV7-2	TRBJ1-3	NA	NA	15	CASSAYPDSGNTIYF	TGTGCCAGCAGCGCCTATCCAGACTCCGGAAACACCATATATTTT
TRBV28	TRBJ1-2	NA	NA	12	CASEGQNYGYTF	TGTGCCAGCGAGGGGCAGAATTATGGCTACACCTTC
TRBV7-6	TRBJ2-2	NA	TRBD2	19	CASSFRGGAGGPGTGELFF	TGTGCCAGCAGCTTCCGCGGCGGGGCGGGGGGGCCCGGCACCGGGGAGCTGTTTTTT
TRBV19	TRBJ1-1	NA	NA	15	CASSKDRSMNTEAFF	TGTGCCAGTAGTAAAGACAGGAGCATGAACACTGAAGCTTTCTTT
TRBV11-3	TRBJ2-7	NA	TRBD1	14	CASSRAGGLHEQYF	TGTGCCAGCAGTCGGGCAGGGGGTCTCCACGAGCAGTACTTC
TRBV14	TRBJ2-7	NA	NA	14	CASSHAPAYYEQYF	TGTGCCAGCAGCCACGCCCCCGCGTACTACGAGCAGTACTTC
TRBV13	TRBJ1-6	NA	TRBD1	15	CASSTFRGINSPLHF	TGTGCCAGCAGCACCTTCAGGGGGATTAATTCACCCCTCCACTTT
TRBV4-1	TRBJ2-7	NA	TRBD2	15	CASSLLVEASGEQYF	TGCGCCAGCAGCCTTCTCGTGGAGGCTAGCGGAGAGCAGTACTTC
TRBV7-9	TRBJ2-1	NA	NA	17	CASSARPGYTSYNEQFF	TGTGCCAGCAGCGCACGCCCTGGCTATACCTCCTACAATGAGCAGTTCTTC
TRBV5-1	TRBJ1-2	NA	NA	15	CASSLVGTTNYGYTF	TGCGCCAGCAGCTTGGTAGGAACCACTAACTATGGCTACACCTTC
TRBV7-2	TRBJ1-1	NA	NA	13	CASSLQGPPLAFF	TGTGCCAGCAGCTTACAGGGGCCCCCGTTGGCTTTCTTT
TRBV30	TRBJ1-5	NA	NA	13	CAWSGSPYQPQHF	TGTGCCTGGAGTGGCTCCCCTTATCAGCCCCAGCATTTT
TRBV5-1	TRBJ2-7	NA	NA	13	CASSLEQGSEQYF	TGCGCCAGCAGCTTGGAACAGGGAAGTGAGCAGTACTTC
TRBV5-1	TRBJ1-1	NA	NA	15	CASNLFGVGNTEAFF	TGCGCCAGCAATCTTTTCGGGGTCGGGAACACTGAAGCTTTCTTT
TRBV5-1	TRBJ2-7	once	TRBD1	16	CASSLELGTGFVEQYF	TGCGCCAGCAGCCTAGAACTCGGGACAGGGTTTGTCGAGCAGTACTTC
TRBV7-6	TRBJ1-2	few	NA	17	CASSLGGGGLANYGYTF	TGTGCCAGCAGCTTGGGGGGCGGGGGCCTAGCTAACTATGGCTACACCTTC
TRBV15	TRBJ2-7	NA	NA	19	CATSRAQSVGRGASYEQYF	TGTGCCACCAGCAGAGCCCAGAGTGTGGGGAGGGGGGCCTCCTACGAGCAGTACTTC
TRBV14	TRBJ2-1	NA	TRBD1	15	CASSQVQGKYNEQFF	TGTGCCAGCAGCCAAGTACAGGGGAAATACAATGAGCAGTTCTTC
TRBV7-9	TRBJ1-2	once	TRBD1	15	CASSSRDRDFHGYTF	TGTGCCAGCAGCTCCCGGGACAGGGATTTCCATGGCTACACCTTC
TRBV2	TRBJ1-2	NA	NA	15	CASRAGGLEGYGYTF	TGTGCCAGCAGGGCCGGGGGATTGGAGGGGTATGGCTACACCTTC
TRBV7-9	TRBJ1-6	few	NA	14	CASSLTDSDSPLHF	TGTGCCAGCAGCTTAACGGACAGTGATTCACCCCTCCACTTT
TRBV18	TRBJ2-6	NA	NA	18	CASSPQGSVLSGANVLTF	TGTGCCAGCTCGCCACAGGGATCGGTGTTATCTGGGGCCAACGTCCTGACTTTC
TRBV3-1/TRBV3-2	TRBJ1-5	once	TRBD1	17	CASSKGQGTYSNQPQHF	TGTGCCAGCAGCAAAGGACAGGGGACTTATAGCAATCAGCCCCAGCATTTT
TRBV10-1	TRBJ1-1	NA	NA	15	CASSESIGANTEAFF	TGCGCCAGCAGTGAGTCGATCGGGGCCAACACTGAAGCTTTCTTT
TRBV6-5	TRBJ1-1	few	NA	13	CASSLRGGRKAFF	TGTGCCAGCAGTCTCAGGGGAGGAAGGAAAGCTTTCTTT
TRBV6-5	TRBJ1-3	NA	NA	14	CASRGSSTGNTIYF	TGTGCCAGCAGAGGCTCGAGTACTGGAAACACCATATATTTT
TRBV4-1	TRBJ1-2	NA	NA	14	CASSQDVGPYGYTF	TGCGCCAGCAGCCAAGATGTAGGCCCCTATGGCTACACCTTC
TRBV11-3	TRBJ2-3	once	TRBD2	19	CASSLSLGVAGGPTDTQYF	TGTGCCAGCAGCTTAAGCCTGGGGGTAGCGGGGGGGCCCACAGATACGCAGTATTTT
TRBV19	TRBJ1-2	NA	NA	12	CASNGVAPGYTF	TGTGCCAGCAATGGGGTGGCCCCTGGCTACACCTTC
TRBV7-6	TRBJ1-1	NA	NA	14	CASSSRQLGAEAFF	TGTGCCAGCAGCTCAAGACAGCTGGGGGCTGAAGCTTTCTTT
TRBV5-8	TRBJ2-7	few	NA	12	CASSWGLYEQYF	TGTGCCAGCAGCTGGGGACTTTACGAGCAGTACTTC
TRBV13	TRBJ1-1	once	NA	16	CASSLEGVDRNTEAFF	TGTGCCAGCAGCTTAGAAGGTGTGGACAGGAACACTGAAGCTTTCTTT
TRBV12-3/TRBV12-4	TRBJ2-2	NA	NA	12	CASHLNTGELFF	TGTGCCTCCCACTTGAACACCGGGGAGCTGTTTTTT
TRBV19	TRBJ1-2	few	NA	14	CASSGRGVDYGYTF	TGTGCCAGTAGTGGCAGGGGAGTCGACTATGGCTACACCTTC
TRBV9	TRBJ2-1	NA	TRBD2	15	CASTRASGSYNEQFF	TGTGCCAGCACCCGGGCTAGCGGCTCCTACAATGAGCAGTTCTTC
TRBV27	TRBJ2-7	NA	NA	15	CASSLSGRGKNEQYF	TGTGCCAGCAGTTTATCAGGACGGGGGAAAAACGAGCAGTACTTC
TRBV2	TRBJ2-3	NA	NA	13	CASRGGRTDTQYF	TGTGCCAGCAGGGGCGGGCGCACAGATACGCAGTATTTT
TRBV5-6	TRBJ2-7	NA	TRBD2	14	CASSLAAGAYEQYF	TGTGCCAGCAGCTTGGCCGCGGGAGCCTACGAGCAGTACTTC
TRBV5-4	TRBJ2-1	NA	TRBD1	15	CASSFRDSSYNEQFF	TGTGCCAGCAGCTTCCGGGACAGTTCCTACAATGAGCAGTTCTTC
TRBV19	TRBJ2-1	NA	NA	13	CASSAQVGNEQFF	TGTGCCAGTAGTGCTCAGGTCGGGAATGAGCAGTTCTTC
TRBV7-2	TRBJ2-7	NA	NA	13	CASSLLLLYEQYF	TGTGCCAGCAGCCTTCTTTTGCTCTACGAGCAGTACTTC
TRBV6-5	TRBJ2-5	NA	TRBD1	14	CASRYRDRQETQYF	TGTGCCAGCAGATACCGGGACAGACAAGAGACCCAGTACTTC
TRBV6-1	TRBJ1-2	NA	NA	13	CASSELEYYGYTF	TGTGCCAGCAGTGAACTCGAGTACTATGGCTACACCTTC
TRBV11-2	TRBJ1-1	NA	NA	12	CASSLRDTRAFF	TGTGCCAGCAGCCTGCGGGACACTCGAGCTTTCTTT
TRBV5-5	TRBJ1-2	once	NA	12	CASSSGGYGYTF	TGTGCCAGCAGCAGCGGTGGATATGGCTACACCTTC
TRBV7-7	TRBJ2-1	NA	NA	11	CASSSSGEQFF	TGTGCCAGCAGCTCCTCCGGGGAGCAGTTCTTC
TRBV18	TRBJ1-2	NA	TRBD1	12	CASSPGQGGYTF	TGTGCCAGCTCACCAGGACAGGGAGGCTACACCTTC